Listed below are T cell receptor beta chains from one sample, sequenced in a study of T cell repertoires in cytomegalovirus infection. No antigen has been assigned to these receptors. TCRdb fed the reads into MiXCR, producing one record per CDR3 protein. The sample has under 200,000 distinct CDR3 sequences, about a fifth seen once. The sample in question was CD8+ T cells from cultured PBMCs, obtained from culture after CMV antigen stimulation. The receptors here all came from a human donor in good health (CMV status not recorded). Some clones in this sample may be carry-over from other donors' samples. Both conserved end residues are part of each CDR3. Each record gives: D gene, clone size, V gene, CDR3 length, J gene, CDR3 protein, CDR3 DNA. The D gene is left open where the match is weak. Not every row has a clone size; where given, it reads once, few, many or a size class.

TRBD2	.	TRBV6-4	15	TRBJ2-3	CASTRLAGSTDTQYF	TGTGCCAGCACCCGACTAGCGGGGAGCACAGATACGCAGTATTTT
TRBD1	.	TRBV27	13	TRBJ1-2	CASRGQGYYGYTF	TGTGCCAGCAGAGGACAGGGTTACTATGGCTACACCTTC
.	.	TRBV7-2	11	TRBJ2-7	CASRGMYEQYF	TGTGCCAGCAGGGGTATGTACGAGCAGTACTTC
TRBD2	once	TRBV12-3/TRBV12-4	16	TRBJ2-1	CASSRAGDGSYNEQFF	TGTGCCAGCAGTCGCGCGGGGGACGGCTCCTACAATGAGCAGTTCTTC
.	few	TRBV6-1	16	TRBJ2-3	CASSQRGTSLTDTQYF	TGTGCCAGCAGCCAAAGGGGTACTTCCCTCACAGATACGCAGTATTTT
TRBD1	.	TRBV28	15	TRBJ1-2	CASSSINRGFHGYTF	TGTGCCAGCAGTTCAATCAACAGGGGGTTTCATGGCTACACCTTC
.	.	TRBV7-9	15	TRBJ1-2	CASLAVGEEAKGYTF	TGTGCCAGCCTCGCGGTTGGAGAGGAAGCGAAAGGCTACACCTTC
.	many	TRBV7-6	16	TRBJ1-2	CASSLGMPSRGYGYTF	TGTGCCAGCAGCTTAGGGATGCCCTCGAGGGGCTATGGCTACACCTTC
.	many	TRBV7-9	14	TRBJ1-6	CASRTGFDNSPLHF	TGTGCCAGCAGAACGGGATTCGATAATTCACCCCTCCACTTT
.	many	TRBV7-9	12	TRBJ1-6	CASSVGNSPLHF	TGTGCCAGCAGCGTGGGCAATTCACCCCTCCACTTT
.	.	TRBV7-2	14	TRBJ1-1	CASSFHTQGYEAFF	TGTGCCAGCAGCTTTCACACCCAGGGGTATGAAGCTTTCTTT
.	.	TRBV10-2	19	TRBJ1-6	CASSELGGRTGQYNSPLHF	TGCGCCAGCAGTGAACTCGGTGGCCGTACCGGGCAATATAATTCACCCCTCCACTTT
.	.	TRBV12-3/TRBV12-4	16	TRBJ1-1	CASRTIEKSMNTEAFF	TGTGCCAGCAGGACGATAGAGAAATCCATGAACACTGAAGCTTTCTTT
TRBD1	few	TRBV7-2	18	TRBJ1-6	CASSLEGTVPSYNSPLHF	TGTGCCAGCAGCTTAGAAGGGACAGTTCCATCCTATAATTCACCCCTCCACTTT
.	.	TRBV7-2	14	TRBJ1-1	CASSLEWGNTEAFF	TGTGCCAGCAGCTTAGAGTGGGGAAACACTGAAGCTTTCTTT
.	.	TRBV7-8	15	TRBJ1-1	CASSLDRALGTEAFF	TGTGCCAGCAGCTTAGATAGGGCTCTGGGCACTGAAGCTTTCTTT
.	few	TRBV7-6	13	TRBJ2-2	CASSPTPTGELFF	TGTGCCAGCAGCCCCACCCCTACCGGGGAGCTGTTTTTT
.	.	TRBV7-3	14	TRBJ1-1	CASSLSSGATEAFF	TGTGCCAGCAGCTTAAGCAGCGGGGCCACTGAAGCTTTCTTT
.	.	TRBV11-1	12	TRBJ1-1	CASSPSTAEAFF	TGTGCCAGCAGCCCATCGACAGCCGAAGCTTTCTTT
TRBD2	few	TRBV12-3/TRBV12-4	15	TRBJ2-7	CASTTTERGVYEQYF	TGTGCCAGCACCACGACTGAGCGGGGGGTCTACGAGCAGTACTTC
.	.	TRBV7-2	13	TRBJ2-7	CASSLADPYEQYF	TGTGCCAGCAGCTTAGCGGATCCTTACGAGCAGTACTTC
.	few	TRBV10-3	14	TRBJ1-5	CAIRSGGINQPQHF	TGTGCCATCCGAAGTGGGGGGATCAATCAGCCCCAGCATTTT
.	.	TRBV7-6	15	TRBJ2-3	CASSLGGTRIDTQYF	TGTGCCAGCAGCTTAGGTGGGACTCGTATAGATACGCAGTATTTT
TRBD1	few	TRBV7-2	14	TRBJ2-7	CASSMGQPFWEQYF	TGTGCCAGCAGCATGGGACAGCCCTTTTGGGAGCAGTACTTC
TRBD2	.	TRBV12-3/TRBV12-4	15	TRBJ2-1	CASSKAGGSYNEQFF	TGTGCCAGCAGTAAGGCGGGGGGATCCTACAATGAGCAGTTCTTC
.	.	TRBV11-2	15	TRBJ2-1	CASSLEMSGYNEQFF	TGTGCCAGCAGCTTAGAGATGTCAGGCTACAATGAGCAGTTCTTC
TRBD2	.	TRBV7-2	16	TRBJ2-3	CASSYELAGGPDTQYF	TGTGCCAGCAGCTACGAACTAGCGGGGGGGCCAGATACGCAGTATTTT
.	few	TRBV12-3/TRBV12-4	15	TRBJ2-2	CASSLRLPNTGELFF	TGTGCCAGCAGTTTGAGGCTACCGAACACCGGGGAGCTGTTTTTT
TRBD1	.	TRBV13	15	TRBJ1-1	CASRRTGLPGTEAFF	TGTGCCAGCAGACGGACAGGGCTCCCCGGCACTGAAGCTTTCTTT
.	.	TRBV7-9	14	TRBJ1-1	CASTPPQRGTEAFF	TGTGCCAGCACCCCTCCCCAGAGAGGAACTGAAGCTTTCTTT
TRBD1	few	TRBV7-2	16	TRBJ2-7	CASSLRRGQGYDEQYF	TGTGCCAGCAGCCTCCGACGTGGACAGGGATACGACGAGCAGTACTTC
.	few	TRBV7-2	14	TRBJ1-3	CASSPGSAGNTIYF	TGTGCCAGCAGCCCCGGGAGTGCCGGAAACACCATATATTTT
.	.	TRBV6-6	16	TRBJ1-6	CASSDLGVKVFSPLHF	TGTGCCAGCTCCGATCTCGGGGTAAAAGTATTCTCACCCCTCCACTTT
.	.	TRBV12-3/TRBV12-4	13	TRBJ2-5	CASSFNREWTQYF	TGTGCCAGCAGTTTTAACCGGGAGTGGACCCAGTACTTC
.	few	TRBV11-2	13	TRBJ1-1	CASSLLSAAEAFF	TGTGCCAGCAGCCTACTCAGCGCAGCTGAAGCTTTCTTT
.	.	TRBV7-7	15	TRBJ2-7	CASSLEATLGYEQYF	TGTGCTAGCAGCTTAGAGGCCACCCTCGGCTACGAGCAGTACTTC
TRBD1	.	TRBV4-1	13	TRBJ2-1	CASRDRGVNEQFF	TGTGCCAGCAGGGACAGGGGCGTCAATGAGCAGTTCTTC
.	once	TRBV28	17	TRBJ2-1	CASSQSDLDSAYNEQFF	TGTGCCAGCAGTCAATCAGACCTTGACAGTGCTTACAATGAGCAGTTCTTC
.	.	TRBV5-6	14	TRBJ2-7	CASSFEGGLDEQYF	TGTGCCAGCAGCTTCGAGGGGGGGCTCGACGAGCAGTACTTC
.	.	TRBV6-2/TRBV6-3	18	TRBJ1-5	CASSYSSGGSASNQPQHF	TGTGCCAGCAGTTACTCGAGCGGGGGTTCCGCCAGCAATCAGCCCCAGCATTTT
.	.	TRBV27	13	TRBJ1-1	CASSPLHGPEAFF	TGTGCCAGCAGTCCCCTGCACGGACCCGAAGCTTTCTTT
TRBD1	few	TRBV7-3	14	TRBJ2-2	CASRYRGNTGELFF	TGTGCCAGCAGATACAGGGGTAACACCGGGGAGCTGTTTTTT
.	.	TRBV7-8	14	TRBJ2-1	CASSKTSSYNEQFF	TGTGCCAGCAGCAAGACGAGCTCCTACAATGAGCAGTTCTTC
TRBD1	.	TRBV12-3/TRBV12-4	12	TRBJ1-2	CASSLGDRGLIF	TGTGCCAGCAGTTTAGGGGACAGGGGGCTGATCTTC
TRBD1	.	TRBV7-9	15	TRBJ1-1	CASSLTHTGATEAFF	TGTGCCAGCAGCCTTACACATACAGGGGCCACTGAAGCTTTCTTT
.	few	TRBV7-2	12	TRBJ2-5	CASRGAPETQYF	TGTGCCAGCAGGGGGGCCCCAGAGACCCAGTACTTC
.	few	TRBV4-3	15	TRBJ1-6	CASSQDQKGSSPLHF	TGCGCCAGCAGCCAAGATCAGAAAGGGAGTTCACCCCTCCACTTT
.	many	TRBV7-8	15	TRBJ2-7	CASSSVVGGKNEQYF	TGTGCCAGCAGCTCCGTGGTGGGGGGTAAGAACGAGCAGTACTTC
.	few	TRBV19	17	TRBJ2-1	CASSIRGVSRPYNEQFF	TGTGCCAGTAGTATTAGGGGGGTTTCGCGCCCCTACAATGAGCAGTTCTTC
.	.	TRBV12-3/TRBV12-4	13	TRBJ1-3	CASAGYSGNTIYF	TGTGCCAGCGCGGGATACTCTGGAAACACCATATATTTT
TRBD2	.	TRBV7-6	22	TRBJ2-2	CASSLLPGLAGGRRIGTGELFF	TGTGCCAGCAGCCTTCTCCCCGGACTAGCGGGGGGGAGAAGGATAGGCACCGGGGAGCTGTTTTTT
.	.	TRBV3-1	14	TRBJ1-1	CASSQDPRYTEAFF	TGTGCCAGCAGCCAAGATCCCCGGTACACTGAAGCTTTCTTT
.	.	TRBV19	14	TRBJ2-7	CASSIFGRAYEQYF	TGTGCCAGTAGTATTTTCGGCAGGGCCTACGAGCAGTACTTC
.	few	TRBV7-2	14	TRBJ2-2	CASSLYGGIGELFF	TGTGCCAGCAGCTTATATGGGGGAATCGGGGAGCTGTTTTTT
TRBD2	.	TRBV7-8	16	TRBJ2-4	CASSPRGVPAKNIQYF	TGTGCCAGCAGCCCCCGGGGGGTCCCAGCCAAAAACATTCAGTACTTC